This record covers a single T cell receptor beta chain. Its antigen remains undetermined. No qualities accompany the bases; no much larger clone lies one base away. This entry is derived from a study of blood T cell repertoires in COVID-19 (dated by TCRdb to between 2020 and 2021). General notes on the study: Samples from collaborators originated in the United States, Italy and Spain and spanned both the acute and convalescent phases of COVID-19. The prospective study material was composed of cDNA or gDNA derived from T cells, B-cell-depleted T cells, or PBMCs. The dataset comprised deeply sampled blood TCRbeta repertoires from subjects exposed to, actively infected with, or recovered from COVID-19. The repertoires were made available in a free public database intended to serve as a resource for research on the immune response to SARS-CoV-2. The samples were drawn from the first 160 participants of the ongoing ImmuneRACE study and from under 1,500 subjects provided by 6 global collaborators. Sample metadata almost always included a de-identified subject ID, COVID-19 status, age in years and sex. HLA class I and class II types, where available, came from metadata supplied by the sample provider rather than from assay-based typing. Study-wide conclusions, independent of this receptor: How much clinical and demographic metadata was included differed by source and by participant, and the metadata was provided uncurated.

In the prospective study, participants were roughly 18 to 100 years old, resided in 24 geographic areas of the United States, and were enrolled through a virtual design. In the prospective study, participants were assigned to cohorts based on the clinical history participants reported in a screening survey and a study questionnaire. In the prospective study, whole blood, serum and a nasopharyngeal or oropharyngeal swab were collected from each participant by mobile phlebotomists. Over a roughly 2-month period, participants in the prospective study had the option of providing additional blood draws and questionnaires. Prospective study blood samples were shipped either frozen or at room temperature before DNA extraction. The immunoSEQ Assay, a bias-controlled multiplex PCR, was used to amplify TCRbeta CDR3 regions from genomic DNA. Regarding the original processing steps: Within the assay, amplification of reference gene primers was used to estimate how many nucleated cells each sample contained. Sequence reads were collapsed and filtered to measure the absolute abundance of every unique TCRbeta CDR3 rearrangement. For each sample, productive Simpson clonality was calculated as the square root of Simpson's diversity index across productive rearrangements. The table comes from immuneACCESS by way of TCRdb, which keeps in-frame sequences with V and J called. Part of the clones is missing from these tables; in studies checked, under half for an unresolved V gene and the rest for unknown reasons. V and J calls and clone size are given by that table; D and trimming were obtained from the DNA. This sample comprises about 240,000 clones, approximately 84% of them detected only once. Together, the top ten hold 2.5% to 3.5% of the sample.

Material for sequencing was PBMCs or T cells enriched from blood (not recorded which). The receptor comes from a middle-aged woman with acute COVID-19.

This receptor has the CDR3 CASTKLAGTNTYNEQFF. The nucleotides are TGTGCCAGTACTAAACTAGCGGGAACGAACACCTACAATGAGCAGTTCTTC. Recombination connected TRBV19 to TRBJ2-1; 10 bases in between match TRBD2. For CDR1 and CDR2, the germline V gene (reference sequence) lists LNHDA and SQIVND. Trimming removed 7 bases from V and 2 bases from J; the gene matches leave 11 bases unexplained. Including the terminal cysteine and phenylalanine, the CDR3 comprises 17 residues. The entry retains the CDR3 DNA only, 51 bases that are in frame from base 1.